This T cell receptor (beta chain) is drawn from a study of T cell repertoires in cytomegalovirus infection. Study summary: Public TCR beta signature analysis indicated the presence of both CMV infection and matching HLA type.

The CDR3 length is 16 residues. CDR1 is MNHEY and CDR2 is SVGEGT in the germline V gene. Trimming cost V 0 bases and J 5 bases; bases outside gene matches: 4. The study's findings and limits: HLA-C-restricted, CMV-specific TCR beta clonotypes were dominant ex vivo.

This clonotype has a count of ten or more. The antigen is unknown. From the reads, TCRdb called clonotypes with MiXCR, one entry per CDR3 protein. The table includes over 250,000 distinct CDR3 sequences, roughly a fifth detected once. The rearrangement links TRBV6-2 or TRBV6-3 to TRBJ2-1, with 10 bases aligning to TRBD2. Sequenced material: cultured PBMCs, taken from culture after CMV antigen stimulation. This TCR derives from a human donor in good health (CMV status not recorded). Some clones in this sample may be carry-over from other donors' samples. CDR3 residues: CASSYSVGTSDNEQFF. The CDR3, as DNA: TGTGCCAGCAGTTACTCGGTGGGGACTAGCGACAATGAGCAGTTCTTC.